Given below is one TCR beta chain in context. The data stem from a study of blood T cell repertoires in COVID-19. TCRdb keeps only in-frame clones here, not all; method: immunoSEQ multiplex PCR. The sample holds some 270,000 clones, under 90% seen once. Germline CDR1 and CDR2: MDHEN and SYDVKM. CDR3 length: 15 residues. Deletions cut 0 bases from V and 9 bases from J, with 14 bases between. The gene calls are TRBV28 and TRBJ2-2; a weak D match, TRBD1 (5 bases). This TCR derives from an older woman who had recovered from COVID-19. The sequenced material came from PBMCs or T cells enriched from blood (not recorded which). The CDR3 here is CASSLWSGAIRELFF. CDR3 DNA sequence: TGTGCCAGCAGTTTATGGTCTGGGGCGATTAGGGAGCTGTTTTTT.